Below are 18 T cell receptor beta chains sequenced from a single sample in a study of T cell changes during pregnancy in multiple sclerosis. Produced via immunoSEQ multiplex PCR; TCRdb's table is partial and in-frame only. This table holds around 50,000 clones, nearly 95% found once. This material consisted of CD4+ T cells from peripheral blood mononuclear cells, taken after pregnancy. These receptor sequences come from a female donor in good health, enrolled as a control in a pregnancy study.

The V and J genes are TRBV2 and TRBJ1-5; a possible D gene is TRBD1 (6 bases). With 6 bases removed from V and 2 bases from J, the gap between germline ends came to 14 bases. This CDR3 comprises 15 residues. Per the germline V gene, CDR1 is SNHLY and CDR2 is FYNNEI. The CDR3, as DNA: TGTGCCAGCAGCCCTGATGCAGGGGGCAATCAGCCCCAGCATTTT. This sequence encodes CASSPDAGGNQPQHF.

The gene calls are TRBV4-1 and TRBJ1-4; TRBD1 might be the D (5 bases). V lost 5 bases and J lost 8, with 9 bases in between. The germline V gene encodes CDR1 MGHRA and CDR2 YSYEKL. This CDR3 has 12 residues. The CDR3 bases are TGCGCCAGCAGCAACCGACAGGAAAAACTGTTTTTT. This translates into CASSNRQEKLFF.

The chain uses TRBV19 and TRBJ1-4; a weak D match, TRBD1 (5 bases). V was pared by 4 bases and J by 8 bases, with 17 bases between. The CDR3 spans 15 residues. CDR1 is LNHDA, CDR2 SQIVND, per germline (reference sequence). CDR3 protein: CASSKEAGRGEKLFF. CDR3 DNA sequence: TGTGCCAGTAGTAAAGAGGCCGGAAGGGGAGAAAAACTGTTTTTT. The complete variable domain, with remaining parts taken from reference TRBV19 and TRBJ1-4, reads DGGITQSPKYLFRKEGQNVTLSCEQNLNHDAMYWYRQDPGQGLRLIYYSQIVNDFQKGDIAEGYSVSREKKESFPLTVTSAQKNPTAFYLCASSKEAGRGEKLFFGSGTQLSVL.

The chain recombines TRBV9 with TRBJ1-1; TRBD1 aligns across 8 bases. From germline, CDR1 is SGDLS and CDR2 YYNGEE. V dropped 3 bases and J dropped 6; count of bases not matched to a gene: 10. The CDR3 length is 15 residues. The CDR3 loop reads CASSAVDRGSSEAFF. DNA for the CDR3: TGTGCCAGCAGCGCCGTCGACAGGGGATCTTCTGAAGCTTTCTTT.

The rearrangement links TRBV6-1 to TRBJ1-3; no definite D call. The ends were cut back, 8 bases at V and 1 base at J, with 9 bases in the middle. Germline loops: CDR1 MNHNS, CDR2 SASEGT. The CDR3 sequence is 13 residues long. The CDR3: CASEGGSGNTIYF. The CDR3 DNA reads TGTGCCAGCGAGGGTGGTTCTGGAAACACCATATATTTT.

This chain joins TRBV29-1 and TRBJ1-4, with D unclear. V was clipped by 7 bases and J by 7 bases, with 16 bases between them. Germline assignment: CDR1 SQVTM and CDR2 ANQGSEA. CDR3 length equals 13 residues. CDR3 amino acids: CSGGILPGEKLFF. For the CDR3, the DNA is TGCAGCGGCGGGATACTCCCAGGTGAAAAACTGTTTTTT.

The chain couples TRBV7-8 to TRBJ2-3; D possibly corresponds to TRBD1 (5 bases). This CDR3 is built from 16 residues. Per germline, CDR1 SGHVS and CDR2 FQNEAQ. Trimming shortened V by 3 bases and J by 0 bases, and 13 bases separated the two germline ends. CDR3 DNA: TGTGCCAGCAGCTTGGAACAGGCCTTTAGCACAGATACGCAGTATTTT. It encodes CASSLEQAFSTDTQYF. The variable domain in full, completed from reference TRBV7-8 and TRBJ2-3, reads GAGVSQSPRYKVAKRGQDVALRCDPISGHVSLFWYQQALGQGPEFLTYFQNEAQLDKSGLPSDRFFAERPEGSVSTLKIQRTQQEDSAVYLCASSLEQAFSTDTQYFGPGTRLTVL.

The V call is TRBV6-1, the J call TRBJ2-5; possibly TRBD2 for D (5 bases). Deletions cut 6 bases from V and 3 bases from J, with 8 bases between. This CDR3 has 12 residues. Germline V gene sequence: CDR1 MNHNS, CDR2 SASEGT. CDR3 nucleotides: TGTGCCAGCAGGTCGGGGAAAGAGACCCAGTACTTC. The encoded protein is CASRSGKETQYF.

The chain has TRBV19 and TRBJ2-6; 11 bases fit TRBD1. This CDR3 has 18 amino acids. The V gene's germline CDR1 is LNHDA and CDR2 SQIVND (reference sequence). With V trimmed by 5 bases and J by 2 bases, 8 bases remained unmatched. The CDR3 loop is CASSRPPGQGAGANVLTF. CDR3 coding DNA: TGTGCCAGTAGTCGCCCTCCGGGACAGGGGGCTGGGGCCAACGTCCTGACTTTC.

The chain combines TRBV19 with TRBJ1-5, with TRBD1 identical over 10 bases. CDR1 LNHDA and CDR2 SQIVND come from the germline V gene (reference sequence). The J segment lost 1 base and the V segment lost 6 bases, leaving 3 bases of the junction unmatched. The CDR3 runs 15 residues. CDR3 protein: CASRTGGASNQPQHF. The CDR3, as DNA: TGTGCCAGTAGGACAGGGGGCGCGAGCAATCAGCCCCAGCATTTT.

The V call is TRBV11-2, the J call TRBJ2-3, with 10 positions matching TRBD2. CDR3 length: 14 amino acids. Germline-derived CDR1 and CDR2 are SGHAT and FQNNGV. The V gene end was trimmed by 5 bases and the J gene end by 4 bases; junction bases not matched to a gene: 3. This chain's CDR3 is CASSPGLAADTQYF. CDR3 coding DNA: TGTGCCAGCAGCCCCGGACTAGCGGCAGATACGCAGTATTTT.

The CDR3 is CAIPGVYNEQFF. CDR3 nucleotides: TGTGCCATCCCGGGGGTTTACAATGAGCAGTTCTTC. This chain joins TRBV11-1 and TRBJ2-1, with TRBD2 as a possible D gene (6 bases). Looked up from germline, CDR1 is SGHAT and CDR2 is FQDESV (reference sequence). The CDR3 totals 12 residues. V was clipped by 10 bases and J by 4 bases, with 11 bases between them.

This chain joins TRBV6-4 and TRBJ2-2; no reliable D call. Germline V gene data show CDR1 as MRHNA and CDR2 as SNTAGT. The CDR3 loop spans 13 amino acids. The germline V and J ends were trimmed by 0 bases and 5 bases, with 4 bases remaining between them. CDR3 coding DNA: TGTGCCAGCAGTGACTCCTTTACCGGGGAGCTGTTTTTT. Amino acid sequence: CASSDSFTGELFF.

This clone was observed a single time. V gene TRBV10-3 combines with J gene TRBJ2-7; 10 bases are shared with TRBD2. Germline lookup yields CDR1 ENHRY and CDR2 SYGVKD. CDR3 length equals 15 residues. With 4 bases clipped from V and 6 bases from J, the junction kept 9 bases outside the gene matches. For the CDR3, the DNA is TGTGCCATCAGTGTAATAGCGGGAGGACAGTTCGAGCAGTACTTC. Protein: CAISVIAGGQFEQYF.

The chain recombines TRBV18 with TRBJ1-2, with a tentative D call TRBD1 (6 bases). The ends were cut back, 3 bases at V and 5 bases at J, with 7 bases in the middle. This CDR3 contains 12 residues. Germline V gene sequence: CDR1 KGHSH, CDR2 LQKENI. CDR3 region: CASSPDRYGYTF. The CDR3 DNA reads as TGTGCCAGCTCACCGGACAGATATGGCTACACCTTC.

V usage is TRBV2 and J usage is TRBJ2-3; 11 nucleotides align to TRBD2. Germline assignment: CDR1 SNHLY and CDR2 FYNNEI. V lost 7 bases to trimming and J lost 4 bases; unmatched junction nucleotides: 10. The CDR3 runs 16 residues. CDR3 protein: CASTSNSGRAPDTQYF. In DNA form, the CDR3 reads TGTGCCAGCACCTCAAATAGCGGGAGGGCCCCAGATACGCAGTATTTT.

The V and J genes are TRBV19 and TRBJ1-5; weak D call: TRBD1 (6 bases). Trimming shortened V by 7 bases and J by 7 bases, and 20 bases separated the two germline ends. The V gene's germline CDR1 is LNHDA and CDR2 SQIVND (reference sequence). The CDR3 covers 15 residues. CDR3 sequence (DNA): TGTGCCAGTACTACTTCGGGGGGGCCCGGCCAGCCCCAGCATTTT. This sequence encodes CASTTSGGPGQPQHF.

This clone was observed a single time. V usage is TRBV18 and J usage is TRBJ1-2; TRBD1 is a possible D gene (5 bases). Germline loops: CDR1 KGHSH, CDR2 LQKENI. Trimming removed 3 bases at V and 0 bases at J, with 11 bases between. The CDR3 runs to 15 residues. CDR3 sequence reads: CASSPRTSTNYGYTF. In DNA, the CDR3 is TGTGCCAGCTCACCGCGGACATCTACTAACTATGGCTACACCTTC.